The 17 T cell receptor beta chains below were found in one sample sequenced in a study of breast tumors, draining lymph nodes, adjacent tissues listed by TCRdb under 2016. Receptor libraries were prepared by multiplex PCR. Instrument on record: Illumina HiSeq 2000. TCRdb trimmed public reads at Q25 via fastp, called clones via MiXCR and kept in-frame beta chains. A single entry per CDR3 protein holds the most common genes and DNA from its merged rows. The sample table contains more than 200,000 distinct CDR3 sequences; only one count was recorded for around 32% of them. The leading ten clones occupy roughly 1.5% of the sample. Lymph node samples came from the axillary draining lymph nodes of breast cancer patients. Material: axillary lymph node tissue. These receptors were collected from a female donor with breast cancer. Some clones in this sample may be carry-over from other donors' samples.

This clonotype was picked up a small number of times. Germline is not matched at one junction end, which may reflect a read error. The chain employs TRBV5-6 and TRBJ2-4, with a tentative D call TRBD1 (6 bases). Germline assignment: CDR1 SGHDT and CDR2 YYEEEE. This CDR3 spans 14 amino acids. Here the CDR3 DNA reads TGTGCCAGCAGCTTAAAAATAGGGACATCAATCACGCACTTC. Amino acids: CASSLKIGTSITHF.

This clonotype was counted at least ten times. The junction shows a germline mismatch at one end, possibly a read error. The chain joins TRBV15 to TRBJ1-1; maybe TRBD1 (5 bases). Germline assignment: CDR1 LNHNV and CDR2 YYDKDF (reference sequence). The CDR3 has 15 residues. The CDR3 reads CATSLQQRWDPDGVF. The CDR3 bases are TGTGCCACCAGCTTACAACAACGCTGGGACCCGGACGGGGTTTTT.

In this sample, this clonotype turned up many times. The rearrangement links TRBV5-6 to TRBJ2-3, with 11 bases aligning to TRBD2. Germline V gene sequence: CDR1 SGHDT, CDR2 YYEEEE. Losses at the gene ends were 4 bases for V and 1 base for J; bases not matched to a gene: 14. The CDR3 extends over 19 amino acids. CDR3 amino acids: CASSVAGTSGPRGTDTQYF. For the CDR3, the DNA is TGTGCCAGCAGCGTCGCCGGGACTAGCGGTCCAAGGGGCACAGATACGCAGTATTTT.

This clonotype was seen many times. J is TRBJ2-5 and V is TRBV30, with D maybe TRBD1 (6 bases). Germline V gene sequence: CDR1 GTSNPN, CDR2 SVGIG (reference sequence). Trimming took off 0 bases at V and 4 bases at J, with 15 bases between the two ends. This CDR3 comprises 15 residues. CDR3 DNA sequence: TGTGCCTGGAGTGTACGAACAGGGATTCGAGAGACCCAGTACTTC. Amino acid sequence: CAWSVRTGIRETQYF.

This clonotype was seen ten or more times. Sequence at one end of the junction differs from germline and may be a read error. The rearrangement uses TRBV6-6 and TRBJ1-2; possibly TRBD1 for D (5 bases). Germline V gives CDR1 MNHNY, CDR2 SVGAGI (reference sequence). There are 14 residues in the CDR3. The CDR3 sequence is CASSHSRDFYGYTF. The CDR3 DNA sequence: TGTGCCAGCAGTCACTCGAGGGACTTCTATGGCTACACCTTC.

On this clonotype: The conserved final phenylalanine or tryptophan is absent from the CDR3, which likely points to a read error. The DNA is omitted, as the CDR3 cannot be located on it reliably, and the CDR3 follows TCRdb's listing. The CDR3 loop is CSARGGSDTT. V gene TRBV20-1 combines with J gene TRBJ2-5; the table's D call of TRBD1 was not tested on the DNA. 10 amino acids form the CDR3, both terminal residues included. Germline CDR1 is DFQATT and CDR2 is SNEGSKA (reference sequence).

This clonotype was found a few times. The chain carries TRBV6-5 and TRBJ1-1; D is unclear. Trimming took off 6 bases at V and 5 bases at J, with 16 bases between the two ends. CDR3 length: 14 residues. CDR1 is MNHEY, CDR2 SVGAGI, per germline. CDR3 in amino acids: CASRDSAGLTEAFF. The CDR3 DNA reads TGTGCCAGCAGGGACTCAGCTGGTTTGACTGAAGCTTTCTTT.

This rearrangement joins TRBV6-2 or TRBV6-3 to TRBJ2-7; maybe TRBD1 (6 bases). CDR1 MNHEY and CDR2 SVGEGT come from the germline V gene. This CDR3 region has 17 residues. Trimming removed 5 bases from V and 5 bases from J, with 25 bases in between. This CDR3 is CASSHTPTALGANEQYF. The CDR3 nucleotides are TGTGCCAGCAGTCACACCCCCACCGCGCTGGGGGCCAACGAGCAGTACTTC.

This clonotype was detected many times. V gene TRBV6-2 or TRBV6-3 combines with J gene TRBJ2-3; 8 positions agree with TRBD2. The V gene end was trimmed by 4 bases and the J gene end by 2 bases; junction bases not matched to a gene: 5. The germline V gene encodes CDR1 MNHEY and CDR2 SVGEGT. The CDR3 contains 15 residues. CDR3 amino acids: CASSSFSGATDTQYF. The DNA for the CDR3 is TGTGCCAGCAGTTCCTTTAGCGGGGCCACAGATACGCAGTATTTT.

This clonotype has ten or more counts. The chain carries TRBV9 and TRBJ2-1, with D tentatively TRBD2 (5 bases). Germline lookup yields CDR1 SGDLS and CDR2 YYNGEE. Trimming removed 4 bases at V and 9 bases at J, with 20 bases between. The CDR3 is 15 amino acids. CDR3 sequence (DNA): TGTGCCAGCAGCCCTGAGGGAGACCAAAGTCCTGAGCAGTTCTTC. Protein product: CASSPEGDQSPEQFF.

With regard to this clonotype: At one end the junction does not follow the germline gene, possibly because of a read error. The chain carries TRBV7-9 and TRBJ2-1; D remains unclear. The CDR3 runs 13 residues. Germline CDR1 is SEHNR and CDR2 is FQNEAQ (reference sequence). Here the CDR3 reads CASSLDTYNGQLF. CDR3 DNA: TGTGCCAGCAGCTTAGACACCTACAATGGGCAGCTCTTC.

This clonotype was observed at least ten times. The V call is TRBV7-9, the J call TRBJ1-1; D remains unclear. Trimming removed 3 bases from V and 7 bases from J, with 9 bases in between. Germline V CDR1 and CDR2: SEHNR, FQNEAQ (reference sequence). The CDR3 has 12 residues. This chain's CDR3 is CASSFGRSEAFF. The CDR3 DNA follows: TGTGCCAGCAGCTTCGGTCGAAGTGAAGCTTTCTTT.

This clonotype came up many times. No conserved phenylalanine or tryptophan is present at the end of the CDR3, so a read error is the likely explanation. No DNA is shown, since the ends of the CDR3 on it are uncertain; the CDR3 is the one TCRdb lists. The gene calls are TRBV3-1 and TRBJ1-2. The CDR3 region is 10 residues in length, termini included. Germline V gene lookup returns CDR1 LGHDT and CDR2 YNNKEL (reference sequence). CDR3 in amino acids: CASSQDPSWA.

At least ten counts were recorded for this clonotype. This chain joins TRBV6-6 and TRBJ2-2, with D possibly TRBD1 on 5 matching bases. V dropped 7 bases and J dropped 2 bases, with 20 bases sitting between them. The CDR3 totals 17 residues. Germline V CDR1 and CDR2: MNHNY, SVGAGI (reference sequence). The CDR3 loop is CASKVWWEQANTGELFF. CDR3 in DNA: TGTGCCAGCAAAGTTTGGTGGGAACAGGCTAACACCGGGGAGCTGTTTTTT.

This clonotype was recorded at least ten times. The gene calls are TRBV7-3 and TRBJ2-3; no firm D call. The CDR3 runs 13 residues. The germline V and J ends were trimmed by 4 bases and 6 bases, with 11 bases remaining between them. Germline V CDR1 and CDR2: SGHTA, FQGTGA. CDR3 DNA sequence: TGTGCCAGCAGCTCCAGGACGGAGGATACGCAGTATTTT. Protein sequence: CASSSRTEDTQYF.

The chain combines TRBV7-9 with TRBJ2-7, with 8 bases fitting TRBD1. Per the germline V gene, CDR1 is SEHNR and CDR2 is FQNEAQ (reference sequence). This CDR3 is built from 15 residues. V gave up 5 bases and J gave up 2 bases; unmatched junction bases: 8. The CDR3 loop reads CASSRTGQGTYEQYF. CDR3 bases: TGTGCCAGCAGCCGCACAGGACAGGGAACCTACGAGCAGTACTTC. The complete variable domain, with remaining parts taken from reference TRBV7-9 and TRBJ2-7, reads DTGVSQNPRHKITKRGQNVTFRCDPISEHNRLYWYRQTLGQGPEFLTYFQNEAQLEKSRLLSDRFSAERPKGSFSTLEIQRTEQGDSAMYLCASSRTGQGTYEQYFGPGTRLTVT.

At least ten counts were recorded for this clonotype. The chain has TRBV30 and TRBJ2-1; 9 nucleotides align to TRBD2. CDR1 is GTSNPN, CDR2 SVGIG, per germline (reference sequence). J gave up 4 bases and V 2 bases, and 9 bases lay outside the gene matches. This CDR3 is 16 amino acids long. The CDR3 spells CAWSYGSGRGYNEQFF. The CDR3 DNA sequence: TGTGCCTGGAGTTACGGTAGCGGGAGAGGGTACAATGAGCAGTTCTTC.